These 30 T cell receptor beta chains were all obtained from the same sample, sequenced in a study of regulatory T cells in long-lasting Graves disease. Described time point: newly diagnosed GD, antithyroid drugs for less than 3 months. The TCR library was made from RNA extracted from PBMCs. Arm-PCR of CDR3 regions and iRepertoire HTBI primers were used to build TCR beta libraries. TCRdb fed the multiplex PCR reads into MiXCR, producing one record per CDR3 protein. Among around 400,000 distinct CDR3 sequences, about 10% were seen once, and the ten largest hold approximately 17%. These data were also reused for a study on T cells in Graves' hyperthyroidism and ophthalmopathy.

The sample in question was peripheral blood mononuclear cells (PBMCs), obtained at new diagnosis, from a patient treated with antithyroid drugs. The receptors here all came from a woman younger than 35 with Graves disease.

This clonotype was observed at least ten times. This chain links TRBV27 with TRBJ1-6, with a tentative D call TRBD1 (6 bases). Germline CDR1 MNHEY, CDR2 SMNVEV (reference sequence). This CDR3 is 13 amino acids long. The V and J ends lost 10 bases and 10 bases respectively, with 17 bases between them. The CDR3 nucleotides read TGTGCCACCTCCGACGGGGGGCGATCACCCCTCCACTTT. Protein product: CATSDGGRSPLHF.

This clonotype was picked up a small number of times. This chain uses TRBV25-1 with TRBJ2-7; the D gene is possibly TRBD2 (5 bases). V shed 9 bases and J shed 0 bases, with 15 bases lying between them. CDR1 and CDR2 from the germline V gene are MGHDK and SYGVNS. The length of the CDR3 is 14 residues. The CDR3 bases are TGTGCCAGTAGTCTAGCTCATAGCTCCTACGAGCAGTACTTC. Its protein product is CASSLAHSSYEQYF.

This clonotype appeared a few times. V is TRBV7-3 and J is TRBJ1-2; TRBD1 might be the D (6 bases). The CDR3 loop spans 15 amino acids. V was cut by 0 bases and J by 6 bases, with 14 bases left in between. Per germline, CDR1 SGHTA and CDR2 FQGTGA. CDR3 sequence reads: CASSLTGGGLDGYTF. CDR3 bases: TGTGCCAGCAGCTTAACGGGGGGCGGTTTGGATGGCTACACCTTC.

This clonotype has at least ten counts. The genes are TRBV6-2 or TRBV6-3 and TRBJ2-5; TRBD2 matches 10 bases. The CDR3 sequence is 14 residues long. V gave up 6 bases and J gave up 5 bases; unmatched junction bases: 6. Germline lookup yields CDR1 MNHEY and CDR2 SVGEGT. CDR3 in amino acids: CASSLAGVDETQYF. DNA of the CDR3: TGTGCCAGCAGCCTAGCGGGGGTTGATGAGACCCAGTACTTC.

This clonotype was recorded at least ten times. The CDR3 DNA reads as TGTGCCAGCAGTACCCGACAGGGTAGGAACACTGAAGCTTTCTTT. It yields the protein CASSTRQGRNTEAFF. The gene calls are TRBV6-1 and TRBJ1-1; 7 bases are shared with TRBD1. This CDR3 comprises 15 residues. CDR1 and CDR2 from the germline V gene are MNHNS and SASEGT. V shed 5 bases and J 1 base; nucleotides not matched to a gene: 7.

The genes are TRBV14 and TRBJ2-5, with D possibly TRBD2 on 5 matching bases. Germline V gene data show CDR1 as SGHDN and CDR2 as FVKESK. Trimming cost V 1 base and J 5 bases, with 20 bases left between them. The CDR3 is 17 amino acids. CDR3 sequence: CASSQVSGSPTFETQYF. The CDR3 DNA reads as TGTGCCAGCAGCCAAGTGTCGGGGAGCCCAACCTTCGAGACCCAGTACTTC.

The V call is TRBV19, the J call TRBJ1-1; the D gene is possibly TRBD1 (5 bases). Germline V CDR1 and CDR2: LNHDA, SQIVND (reference sequence). CDR3 length: 12 amino acids. The V and J ends lost 7 bases and 3 bases respectively, with 9 bases between them. CDR3 nucleotides: TGTGCCAGTAAGACAGAGCACACTGAAGCTTTCTTT. Its translation is CASKTEHTEAFF. Together with reference TRBV19 and TRBJ1-1, the CDR3 gives the full variable domain: DGGITQSPKYLFRKEGQNVTLSCEQNLNHDAMYWYRQDPGQGLRLIYYSQIVNDFQKGDIAEGYSVSREKKESFPLTVTSAQKNPTAFYLCASKTEHTEAFFGQGTRLTVV.

This clonotype has a handful of counts. The genes are TRBV18 and TRBJ2-7, with no clear D. The V and J ends lost 3 bases and 6 bases respectively, with 24 bases between them. CDR1 is KGHSH, CDR2 LQKENI, per germline. There are 17 residues in the CDR3. CDR3 coding DNA: TGTGCCAGCTCACCCCGTAGCAGAAGGGTGGGTGCCGGCGAGCAGTACTTC. Translated: CASSPRSRRVGAGEQYF. Together with reference TRBV18 and TRBJ2-7, the CDR3 gives the full variable domain: NAGVMQNPRHLVRRRGQEARLRCSPMKGHSHVYWYRQLPEEGLKFMVYLQKENIIDESGMPKERFSAEFPKEGPSILRIQQVVRGDSAAYFCASSPRSRRVGAGEQYFGPGTRLTVT.

This clonotype was counted only a few times. This chain links TRBV2 with TRBJ2-3, with 11 positions matching TRBD2. The CDR3 has 15 amino acids. The V gene end was trimmed by 8 bases and the J gene end by 2 bases; junction bases not matched to a gene: 6. The V gene's germline CDR1 is SNHLY and CDR2 FYNNEI. CDR3 sequence: CASRRLAGFTDTQYF. The CDR3 nucleotides are TGTGCCAGCCGACGACTAGCGGGATTCACAGATACGCAGTATTTT.

This clonotype was seen ten or more times. The chain couples TRBV6-9 to TRBJ2-5, with D tentatively TRBD1 (5 bases). CDR3 size: 14 residues. Trimming cost V 3 bases and J 7 bases, with 15 bases left between them. Germline CDR1 is MNHGY and CDR2 is SVAAGI. The DNA for the CDR3 is TGTGCCAGCAGTTACGTGGGGCAGCCAGGGACCCAGTACTTC. The encoded protein is CASSYVGQPGTQYF.

This clonotype has a count of ten or more. The genes are TRBV12-3 or TRBV12-4 and TRBJ2-1; D perhaps matches TRBD2 (5 bases). The CDR3 length is 14 residues. Trimming shortened V by 6 bases and J by 5 bases, and 14 bases separated the two germline ends. CDR3 region: CASRRVGVHNEQFF. CDR3 bases: TGTGCCAGCAGGAGGGTGGGAGTTCACAATGAGCAGTTCTTC.

This clonotype was seen repeatedly, ten times or more. The CDR3 DNA sequence: TGTGCCAGCAGCTACCCTTCCTACGAGCAGTACTTC. Protein sequence: CASSYPSYEQYF. The chain joins TRBV7-2 to TRBJ2-7; D remains unclear. The germline V and J ends were trimmed by 4 bases and 1 base, with 5 bases remaining between them. The CDR3 spans 12 residues. Germline CDR1 reads SGHTA; CDR2 reads FQGNSA. The entire variable domain, with the rest obtained from reference TRBV7-2 and TRBJ2-7, is as follows: GAGVSQSPSNKVTEKGKDVELRCDPISGHTALYWYRQSLGQGLEFLIYFQGNSAPDKSGLPSDRFSAERTGGSVSTLTIQRTQQEDSAVYLCASSYPSYEQYFGPGTRLTVT.

This clonotype was picked up many times. The chain recombines TRBV7-2 with TRBJ2-1; the D gene is possibly TRBD1 (6 bases). The DNA matches TRBJ2-5 better at its end, which makes the J call doubtful. The CDR3 length is 17 residues. Germline V lookup: CDR1 SGHTA, CDR2 FQGNSA. DNA for the CDR3: TGTGCCAGCACTCCCCACGCAATCAGGGGAAGGCCGGAGACCCAGTACTTC. Its translation is CASTPHAIRGRPETQYF.

Ten or more counts support this clonotype. The rearrangement links TRBV7-9 to TRBJ2-7; 9 positions match TRBD1. After removal of 5 bases from V and 8 bases from J, the junction contained 10 bases not matched to a gene. The CDR3 sequence is 14 residues long. Germline V lookup: CDR1 SEHNR, CDR2 FQNEAQ (reference sequence). In DNA form, the CDR3 reads TGTGCCAGCAGCGCAATACAGGGGGCGCGGAAGCAGTACGTC. It codes for CASSAIQGARKQYV.

Of note for this clonotype: The junction departs from germline at one end; a sequencing error may be responsible. The chain combines TRBV4-1 with TRBJ2-1, with D perhaps given as TRBD1 or TRBD2 (6 bases each). The germline V gene encodes CDR1 MGHRA and CDR2 YSYEKL. CDR3 length: 11 amino acids. The CDR3 here is CASGAGQGRYF. For the CDR3, the DNA is TGCGCCAGCGGAGCCGGGCAGGGGAGGTACTTC.

This clonotype was counted at least ten times. The V call is TRBV5-1, the J call TRBJ2-1; possible D gene TRBD2, 6 bases. Germline V gene lookup returns CDR1 SGHRS and CDR2 YFSETQ. The CDR3 length is 16 residues. V was cut by 4 bases and J by 0 bases, with 14 bases left in between. CDR3: CASSGGLVSSYNEQFF. DNA of the CDR3: TGCGCCAGCAGCGGGGGACTCGTCAGCTCCTACAATGAGCAGTTCTTC.

Only a few counts were recorded for this clonotype. The chain combines TRBV20-1 with TRBJ2-5; 9 bases line up with TRBD1. CDR3 length: 13 residues. CDR1 DFQATT and CDR2 SNEGSKA come from the germline V gene (reference sequence). Unmatched junction bases numbered 5, after V lost 5 bases and J lost 4 bases. CDR3 sequence (DNA): TGCAGTGCTTACAGGGGGCAGGGAGAGACCCAGTACTTC. Encoded protein: CSAYRGQGETQYF.

The gene calls are TRBV27 and TRBJ2-5; tentative D call: TRBD1 (5 bases). This CDR3 has 13 residues. Per germline, CDR1 MNHEY and CDR2 SMNVEV (reference sequence). V lost 4 bases to trimming and J lost 9 bases, with 15 bases between them. CDR3 sequence (DNA): TGTGCCAGCAGTTGGGGCCCGGGTGGGGCCCAGTACTTC. Translation: CASSWGPGGAQYF.

As concerns this clonotype: A junction end diverges from the germline sequence, so it may reflect a read error. The V call is TRBV11-2, the J call TRBJ2-1; maybe TRBD1 (5 bases). The CDR3 is made up of 16 amino acids. Germline values: CDR1 SGHAT, CDR2 FQNNGV. CDR3 protein: CASSQEGVSSYNEQFF. The CDR3 bases are TGCGCCAGCAGCCAAGAAGGGGTTAGCTCCTACAATGAGCAGTTCTTC. Full variable domain (outside the CDR3, taken from reference TRBV11-2 and TRBJ2-1): EAGVAQSPRYKIIEKRQSVAFWCNPISGHATLYWYQQILGQGPKLLIQFQNNGVVDDSQLPKDRFSAERLKGVDSTLKIQPAKLEDSAVYLCASSQEGVSSYNEQFFGPGTRLTVL.

This clonotype was seen ten or more times. The chain combines TRBV11-2 with TRBJ2-2; tentative D call: TRBD2 (6 bases). V was cut by 7 bases and J by 4 bases, with 16 bases left in between. Germline V gene lookup returns CDR1 SGHAT and CDR2 FQNNGV. This CDR3 is 15 amino acids long. Here the CDR3 reads CASNLLLGGTGELFF. The CDR3 DNA follows: TGTGCCAGCAACCTCCTGCTGGGGGGCACCGGGGAGCTGTTTTTT. The whole variable domain, remainder taken from reference TRBV11-2 and TRBJ2-2, is EAGVAQSPRYKIIEKRQSVAFWCNPISGHATLYWYQQILGQGPKLLIQFQNNGVVDDSQLPKDRFSAERLKGVDSTLKIQPAKLEDSAVYLCASNLLLGGTGELFFGEGSRLTVL.

Only a few counts were recorded for this clonotype. The rearrangement links TRBV4-1 to TRBJ1-5; no firm D call. The CDR3 is 21 amino acids. Germline CDR1 and CDR2: MGHRA and YSYEKL. V was pared by 0 bases and J by 2 bases, with 26 bases between. The CDR3 here is CASSQDPLIGLSNSRNQPQHF. CDR3 DNA sequence: TGCGCCAGCAGCCAAGATCCTCTGATCGGCCTCTCGAACAGTCGCAATCAGCCCCAGCATTTT.

The rearrangement joins TRBV19 to TRBJ1-5, with D tentatively TRBD1 (6 bases). This CDR3 is built from 15 residues. Deletions cut 5 bases from V and 6 bases from J, with 17 bases between. Germline V gene sequence: CDR1 LNHDA, CDR2 SQIVND (reference sequence). The CDR3: CASSLQGRGAQPQHF. The CDR3 DNA sequence: TGTGCCAGTAGTCTACAGGGTAGAGGGGCTCAGCCCCAGCATTTT.

In nucleotides, the CDR3 is TGTGCCACCTCACCGGGACTTACTAGCTCTGGGGCCAACGTCCTGACTTTC. Translated, it gives CATSPGLTSSGANVLTF. The chain is built from TRBV24-1 and TRBJ2-6, with a possible D match to TRBD2 (6 bases). CDR3 size: 17 residues. The germline CDR1 and CDR2 sequences are KGHDR and SFDVKD. V lost 9 bases and J lost 0, with 17 bases in between.

This clonotype was observed many times. V and J are TRBV7-9 and TRBJ2-5; D not certain. The germline CDR1 and CDR2 sequences are SEHNR and FQNEAQ (reference sequence). Trimming shortened V by 1 base and J by 5 bases, and 5 bases separated the two germline ends. This CDR3 has 12 amino acids. The CDR3 DNA sequence: TGTGCCAGCAGCTTAGATTTGGAGACCCAGTACTTC. As protein: CASSLDLETQYF.

In this sample, this clonotype turned up many times. This rearrangement joins TRBV12-3 or TRBV12-4 to TRBJ1-4; D ambiguous. Between the trimmed V and J ends, which lost 0 bases and 8 bases, there was a span of 10 bases. The CDR3 runs 14 residues. This chain's CDR3 is CASSLARAGEKLFF. CDR3 nucleotide sequence: TGTGCCAGCAGTTTAGCGAGGGCTGGAGAAAAACTGTTTTTT.

This clonotype was picked up many times. The genes are TRBV7-2 and TRBJ2-1; 7 bases fit TRBD2. This CDR3 spans 15 amino acids. V gave up 8 bases and J gave up 5 bases; unmatched junction bases: 12. Germline loops: CDR1 SGHTA, CDR2 FQGNSA. CDR3 region: CASGGSSFVDNEQFF. As DNA, the CDR3 is TGTGCCAGCGGCGGGAGTAGTTTCGTCGACAATGAGCAGTTCTTC.

This clonotype was seen more than once but under ten times. The chain is built from TRBV24-1 and TRBJ1-2, with 8 bases fitting TRBD1. Per germline, CDR1 KGHDR and CDR2 SFDVKD. V gave up 4 bases and J gave up 2 bases; unmatched junction bases: 11. CDR3 length equals 17 residues. CDR3 loop: CATSEPDREGGNYGYTF. CDR3 sequence (DNA): TGTGCCACCAGTGAACCGGACAGGGAAGGAGGGAACTATGGCTACACCTTC.

This clonotype was seen ten or more times. This chain links TRBV5-4 with TRBJ2-7, with 10 bases lining up with TRBD1. The germline gives CDR1 SGHNT, CDR2 YYREEE (reference sequence). J gave up 0 bases and V 5 bases, and 2 bases lay outside the gene matches. The CDR3 has 14 residues. The CDR3 region is CASRTGGDSYEQYF. CDR3 DNA: TGTGCCAGCAGGACAGGGGGCGACTCCTACGAGCAGTACTTC.

The sample holds many counts of this clonotype. This chain joins TRBV7-2 and TRBJ2-3, with 8 bases lining up with TRBD2. The V segment lost 5 bases and the J segment 0 bases; nucleotides outside the gene matches: 4. This CDR3 contains 15 residues. Germline V gene sequence: CDR1 SGHTA, CDR2 FQGNSA. The CDR3 DNA follows: TGTGCCAGCAGCATGAGCGGGGGTAGCACAGATACGCAGTATTTT. This sequence encodes CASSMSGGSTDTQYF. The whole variable domain, filled in from reference TRBV7-2 and TRBJ2-3, reads GAGVSQSPSNKVTEKGKDVELRCDPISGHTALYWYRQSLGQGLEFLIYFQGNSAPDKSGLPSDRFSAERTGGSVSTLTIQRTQQEDSAVYLCASSMSGGSTDTQYFGPGTRLTVL.

This clonotype was counted at least ten times. The V and J genes are TRBV28 and TRBJ2-1, with 10 bases aligning to TRBD2. The CDR3 has 20 residues. Germline CDR1 reads MDHEN; CDR2 reads SYDVKM. Losses at the gene ends were 4 bases for V and 4 bases for J; bases not matched to a gene: 19. The CDR3 coding sequence is TGTGCCAGCAGTTATACCCTCCTGCCCCCACTAGCGGGGACTTACAATGAGCAGTTCTTC. Protein: CASSYTLLPPLAGTYNEQFF.